This TCR beta chain came from a study of cytomegalovirus exposure and HLA in healthy donors. Use of 60 Vbeta and 13 Jbeta primers characterized the PCR. Here immunoSEQ multiplex PCR was the method, and the copy in TCRdb shows in-frame clones only, minus some. The sample comprises around 85,000 clones, 74% of which are singletons, and about a fifth rests with the top ten. Germline V gene sequence: CDR1 MDHEN, CDR2 SYDVKM. This CDR3 spans 14 amino acids. V gave up 8 bases and J gave up 2 bases; unmatched junction bases: 4. Input material: PBMCs. The genes are TRBV28 and TRBJ1-5, with 9 nucleotides matching TRBD1. The source of this sequence is a man younger than 40 in good health and CMV-seropositive. The CDR3 region is CASRQGGGNQPQHF. CDR3 sequence (DNA): TGTGCCAGCCGACAGGGGGGTGGCAATCAGCCCCAGCATTTT. Variable domain in full (rest from reference TRBV28 and TRBJ1-5): DVKVTQSSRYLVKRTGEKVFLECVQDMDHENMFWYRQDPGLGLRLIYFSYDVKMKEKGDIPEGYSVSREKKERFSLILESASTNQTSMYLCASRQGGGNQPQHFGDGTRLSIL.